The 8 T cell receptor beta chains below come from one sample, sequenced in a study of T cells in Graves' hyperthyroidism and ophthalmopathy. What was amplified from RNA transcripts were TCR beta CDR3 regions. The HTBI set primed first-round TCR CDR3 RT-PCR. TCRdb reprocessed the multiplex PCR reads with MiXCR, giving one entry per CDR3 protein. In the table there are roughly 640,000 distinct CDR3 sequences, 16% of which are singletons. The material sequenced was blood. The receptors stem from a woman aged 40 to 49 with Graves' ophthalmopathy.

The CDR3 region is CSAPEREGADTQYF. CDR3 in DNA: TGCAGTGCTCCAGAGCGGGAGGGGGCAGATACGCAGTATTTT. The rearrangement joins TRBV20-1 to TRBJ2-3; 10 bases are a match to TRBD2. V shed 5 bases and J 4 bases; nucleotides not matched to a gene: 6. CDR3 length: 14 residues. CDR1 is DFQATT, CDR2 SNEGSKA, per germline (reference sequence).

The rearrangement uses TRBV29-1 and TRBJ1-1; D is undetermined. Per the germline V gene, CDR1 is SQVTM and CDR2 is ANQGSEA. The CDR3 consists of 14 residues. V was shortened by 7 bases and J by 0 bases, with 15 bases between the two germline ends. The CDR3 coding sequence is TGCAGCGCCATAGGGCCGGGATTGAACACTGAAGCTTTCTTT. Translation: CSAIGPGLNTEAFF.

This clonotype was counted many times. This chain uses TRBV2 with TRBJ1-4, with D maybe TRBD1 (6 bases). This CDR3 has 15 amino acids. Looked up from germline, CDR1 is SNHLY and CDR2 is FYNNEI. Trimming shortened V by 7 bases and J by 0 bases, and 12 bases separated the two germline ends. The CDR3 DNA reads TGTGCCAGCATGAGGGCAGGGGCAACTAATGAAAAACTGTTTTTT. Protein sequence: CASMRAGATNEKLFF.

The genes are TRBV6-1 and TRBJ1-3, with a possible D match to TRBD1 (6 bases). CDR3 length: 16 amino acids. CDR1 and CDR2 (germline): MNHNS, SASEGT. Deletions cut 5 bases from V and 0 bases from J, with 14 bases between. The CDR3 loop is CASSPDRQRSGNTIYF. For the CDR3, the DNA is TGTGCCAGCAGTCCCGACAGGCAACGCTCTGGAAACACCATATATTTT.

The chain links TRBV14 to TRBJ1-4; a possible D gene is TRBD1 (6 bases). This CDR3 has 16 amino acids. V shed 3 bases and J shed 7 bases, with 18 bases lying between them. Germline values: CDR1 SGHDN, CDR2 FVKESK. In DNA, the CDR3 is TGTGCCAGCAGCCACCGACAGGAGGGCATCGGTGAAAAACTGTTTTTT. Translation gives CASSHRQEGIGEKLFF.

The CDR3: CASSLRRLAGVRYNEQFF. CDR3 bases: TGTGCCAGCAGCTTGCGGAGGCTAGCGGGAGTTCGCTACAATGAGCAGTTCTTC. The rearrangement links TRBV7-8 to TRBJ2-1; 10 bases agree with TRBD2. Germline assignment: CDR1 SGHVS and CDR2 FQNEAQ. With 3 bases clipped from V and 3 bases from J, the junction kept 11 bases outside the gene matches. The CDR3 extends over 18 amino acids.

This clonotype occurred many times. The CDR3 spells CASSRQGDTQYF. The DNA of the CDR3 is TGTGCCAGCAGCCGACAGGGAGATACGCAGTATTTT. This chain links TRBV3-1 with TRBJ2-3; 7 bases fit TRBD1. Germline CDR1 is LGHDT and CDR2 is YNNKEL (reference sequence). Trimming at V came to 4 bases and at J to 5 bases, leaving 0 bases not matched to a gene. The CDR3 contains 12 residues.

Many counts were recorded for this clonotype. This chain uses TRBV3-1 with TRBJ1-6, with 8 bases fitting TRBD1. Germline V gives CDR1 LGHDT, CDR2 YNNKEL (reference sequence). The CDR3 length is 15 residues. With 1 base clipped from V and 7 bases from J, the junction kept 3 bases outside the gene matches. The chain's CDR3 is CASSQGTGKNSPLHF. DNA of the CDR3: TGTGCCAGCAGCCAAGGGACAGGGAAGAATTCACCCCTCCACTTT.